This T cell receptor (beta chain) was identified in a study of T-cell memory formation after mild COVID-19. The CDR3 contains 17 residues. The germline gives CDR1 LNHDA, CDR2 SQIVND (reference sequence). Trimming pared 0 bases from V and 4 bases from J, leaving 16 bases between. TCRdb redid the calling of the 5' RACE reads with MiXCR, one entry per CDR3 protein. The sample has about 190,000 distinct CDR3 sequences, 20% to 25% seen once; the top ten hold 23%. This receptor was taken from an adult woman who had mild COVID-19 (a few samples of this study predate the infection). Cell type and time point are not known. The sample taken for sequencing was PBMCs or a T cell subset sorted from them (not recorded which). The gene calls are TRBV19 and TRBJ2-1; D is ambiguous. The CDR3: CASSIEGQTSSYNEQFF. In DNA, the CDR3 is TGTGCCAGTAGTATAGAGGGTCAAACCTCTTCATACAATGAGCAGTTCTTC. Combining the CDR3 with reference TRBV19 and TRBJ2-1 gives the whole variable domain DGGITQSPKYLFRKEGQNVTLSCEQNLNHDAMYWYRQDPGQGLRLIYYSQIVNDFQKGDIAEGYSVSREKKESFPLTVTSAQKNPTAFYLCASSIEGQTSSYNEQFFGPGTRLTVL.